This TCR beta chain was recovered during a study of cytomegalovirus exposure and HLA in healthy donors. General study points: In vitro confirmation showed three CMV-associated chains to be CMV antigen specific. The study put 160 or so TCR beta chains on its list as cytomegalovirus-associated.

TCRdb's table, derived via immunoSEQ multiplex PCR, lists solely in-frame clones and lacks some. In the table there are under 75,000 clones, approximately 96% of which are singletons. As concerns this clone: Its antigen is unidentified.

Looked up from germline, CDR1 is SGHNT and CDR2 is YENEEA. The CDR3 sequence is 16 residues long. V was pared by 1 base and J by 4 bases, with 1 base of the junction left unmatched. The donors were part of the validation cohort of fewer than 150 subjects. That cohort was separate from the first cohort, which comprised roughly 670 subjects. The chain combines TRBV11-3 with TRBJ2-1; 13 bases fit TRBD2. The specimen sequenced was PBMCs. This clonotype was obtained from a young woman in good health and CMV-seropositive. Here the CDR3 DNA reads TGTGCCAGCAGCTTAGCACTAGCGGGGGGGTACAATGAGCAGTTCTTC. Translated: CASSLALAGGYNEQFF.